Described below is a single TCR beta chain sequence and its context. Its target is not known. This table comes from immunoSEQ multiplex PCR, and its TCRdb copy is limited to in-frame clones, with some not included. The top ten clones hold about 7.5% of a sample with roughly 130,000 clones, less than 95% of them seen once. The germline V gene encodes CDR1 SGHNT and CDR2 YENEEA. V was cut by 0 bases and J by 7 bases, with 16 bases left in between. This CDR3 spans 16 amino acids. The source of the sample is a study of T cell responses to AZD1222 COVID-19 vaccine. Overall study findings and caveats: The breadth and depth of Spike-specific TCRs increased once two AZD1222 doses had been given. Within unmutated variant regions lay the reported targets of nearly half of spike-specific TCRs.

The V call is TRBV11-3, the J call TRBJ2-1; the D gene is possibly TRBD2 (6 bases). The receptor comes from an adult who received the MenACWY meningococcal vaccine as a control. The sample here was peripheral blood, taken 28 days after the second dose of the MenACWY control vaccine. This CDR3 reads CASSLDAGGVANEQFF. Here the CDR3 DNA reads TGTGCCAGCAGCTTAGATGCCGGGGGAGTGGCGAATGAGCAGTTCTTC.